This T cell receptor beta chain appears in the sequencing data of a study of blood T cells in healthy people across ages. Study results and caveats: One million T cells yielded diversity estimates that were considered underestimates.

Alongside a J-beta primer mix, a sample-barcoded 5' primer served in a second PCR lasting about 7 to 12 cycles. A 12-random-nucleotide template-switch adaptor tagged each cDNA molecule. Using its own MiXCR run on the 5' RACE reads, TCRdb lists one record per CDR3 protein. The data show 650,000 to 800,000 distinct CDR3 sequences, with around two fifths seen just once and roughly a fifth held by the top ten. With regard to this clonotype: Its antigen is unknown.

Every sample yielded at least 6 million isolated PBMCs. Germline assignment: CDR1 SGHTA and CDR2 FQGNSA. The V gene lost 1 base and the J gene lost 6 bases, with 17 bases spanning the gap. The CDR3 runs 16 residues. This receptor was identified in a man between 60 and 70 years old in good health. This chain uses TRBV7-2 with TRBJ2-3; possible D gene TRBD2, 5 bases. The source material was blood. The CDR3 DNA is TGTGCCAGCAGCTTAGGATACTACCACGGCGGGGATACGCAGTATTTT. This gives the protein CASSLGYYHGGDTQYF.